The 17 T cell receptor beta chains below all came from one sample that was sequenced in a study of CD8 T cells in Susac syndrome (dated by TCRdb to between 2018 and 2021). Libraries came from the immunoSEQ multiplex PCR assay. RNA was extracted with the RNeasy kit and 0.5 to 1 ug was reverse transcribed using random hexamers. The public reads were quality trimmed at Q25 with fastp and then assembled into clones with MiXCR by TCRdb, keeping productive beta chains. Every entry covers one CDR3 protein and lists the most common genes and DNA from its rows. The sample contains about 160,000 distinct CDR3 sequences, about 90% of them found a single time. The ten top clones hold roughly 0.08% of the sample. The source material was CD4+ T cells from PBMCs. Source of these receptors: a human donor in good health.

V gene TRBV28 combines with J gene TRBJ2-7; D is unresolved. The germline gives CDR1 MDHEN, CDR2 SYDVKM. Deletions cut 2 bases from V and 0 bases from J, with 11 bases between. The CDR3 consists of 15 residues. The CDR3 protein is CASSLIGAFSYEQYF. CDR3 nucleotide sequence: TGTGCCAGCAGTTTAATTGGAGCGTTCTCCTACGAGCAGTACTTC.

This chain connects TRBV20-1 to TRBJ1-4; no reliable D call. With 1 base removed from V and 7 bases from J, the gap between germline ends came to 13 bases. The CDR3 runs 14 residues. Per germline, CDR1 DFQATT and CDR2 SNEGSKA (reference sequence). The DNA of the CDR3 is TGCAGTGCTAGAGGACGGACGGCTACTGAAAAACTGTTTTTT. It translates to CSARGRTATEKLFF.

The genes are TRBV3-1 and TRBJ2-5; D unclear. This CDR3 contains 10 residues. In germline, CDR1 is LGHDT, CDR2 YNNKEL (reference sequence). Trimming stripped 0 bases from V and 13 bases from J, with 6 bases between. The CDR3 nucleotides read TGTGCCAGCAGCCAAGAGCCCTCGTACTTC. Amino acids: CASSQEPSYF.

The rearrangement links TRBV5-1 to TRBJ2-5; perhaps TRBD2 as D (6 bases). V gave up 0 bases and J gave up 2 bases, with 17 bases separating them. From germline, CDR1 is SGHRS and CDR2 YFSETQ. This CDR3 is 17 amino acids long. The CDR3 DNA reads TGCGCCAGCAGCTTGGTGGGCGTCAGTCGGGGGCAAGAGACCCAGTACTTC. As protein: CASSLVGVSRGQETQYF.

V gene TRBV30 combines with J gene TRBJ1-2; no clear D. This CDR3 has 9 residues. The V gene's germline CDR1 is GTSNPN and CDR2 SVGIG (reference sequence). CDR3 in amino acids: CAAGYGYTF. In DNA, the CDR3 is TGTGCTGCCGGCTATGGCTACACCTTC.

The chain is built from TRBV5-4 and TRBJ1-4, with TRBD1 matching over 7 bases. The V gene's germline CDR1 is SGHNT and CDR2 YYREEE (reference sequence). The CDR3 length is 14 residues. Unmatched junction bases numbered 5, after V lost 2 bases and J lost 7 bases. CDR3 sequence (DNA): TGTGCCAGCAGCTTACAGGGGTCGGCTGAAAAACTGTTTTTT. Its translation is CASSLQGSAEKLFF.

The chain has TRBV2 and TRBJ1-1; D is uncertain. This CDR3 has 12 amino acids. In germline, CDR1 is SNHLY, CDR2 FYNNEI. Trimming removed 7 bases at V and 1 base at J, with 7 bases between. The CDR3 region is CASTWENTEAFF. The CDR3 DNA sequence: TGTGCCAGCACGTGGGAGAACACTGAAGCTTTCTTT. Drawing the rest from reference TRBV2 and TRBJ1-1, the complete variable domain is EPEVTQTPSHQVTQMGQEVILRCVPISNHLYFYWYRQILGQKVEFLVSFYNNEISEKSEIFDDQFSVERPDGSNFTLKIRSTKLEDSAMYFCASTWENTEAFFGQGTRLTVV.

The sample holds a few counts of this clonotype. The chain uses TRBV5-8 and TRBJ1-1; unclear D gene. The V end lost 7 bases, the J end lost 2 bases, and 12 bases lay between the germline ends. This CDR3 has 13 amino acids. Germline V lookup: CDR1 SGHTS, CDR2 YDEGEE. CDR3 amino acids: CASSVLINTEAFF. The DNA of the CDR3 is TGTGCCAGCTCGGTTTTGATAAACACTGAAGCTTTCTTT.

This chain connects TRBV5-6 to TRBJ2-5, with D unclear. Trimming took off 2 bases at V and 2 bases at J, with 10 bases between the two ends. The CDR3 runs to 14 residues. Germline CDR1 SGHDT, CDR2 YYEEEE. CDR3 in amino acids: CASSFGGNQETQYF. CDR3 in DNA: TGTGCCAGCAGCTTCGGTGGGAATCAAGAGACCCAGTACTTC.

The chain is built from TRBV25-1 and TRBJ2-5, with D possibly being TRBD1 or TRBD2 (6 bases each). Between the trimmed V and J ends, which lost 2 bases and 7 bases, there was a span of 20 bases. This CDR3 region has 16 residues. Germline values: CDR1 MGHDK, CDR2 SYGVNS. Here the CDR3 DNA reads TGTGCCAGCAGTGAAGCCCTTAGGGGGGCCGAGGCGACCCAGTACTTC. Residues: CASSEALRGAEATQYF.

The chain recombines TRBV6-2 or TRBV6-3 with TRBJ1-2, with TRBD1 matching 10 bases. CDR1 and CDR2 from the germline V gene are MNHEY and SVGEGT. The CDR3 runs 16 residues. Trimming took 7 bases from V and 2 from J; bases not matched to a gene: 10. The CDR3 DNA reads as TGTGCCAGCATACCGGCCGGGACAGGGGAAAACTATGGCTACACCTTC. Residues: CASIPAGTGENYGYTF.

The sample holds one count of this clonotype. CDR3 nucleotides: TGTGCCTCCAGAGGGGGGCTCAATAATTCACCCCTCCACTTT. It translates to CASRGGLNNSPLHF. The chain combines TRBV27 with TRBJ1-6; TRBD1 is a possible D gene (6 bases). Germline loops: CDR1 MNHEY, CDR2 SMNVEV (reference sequence). The CDR3 is made up of 14 amino acids. V was shortened by 11 bases and J by 5 bases, with 16 bases between the two germline ends.

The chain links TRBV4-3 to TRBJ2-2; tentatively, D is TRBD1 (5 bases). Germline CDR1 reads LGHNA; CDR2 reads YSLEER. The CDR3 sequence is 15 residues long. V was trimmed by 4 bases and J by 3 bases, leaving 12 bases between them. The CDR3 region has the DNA TGCGCCAGCAGCCCGTTGACAGCACACACCGGGGAGCTGTTTTTT. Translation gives CASSPLTAHTGELFF.

The CDR3 reads CASSRTSGSRPSTDTQYF. In DNA, the CDR3 is TGTGCCAGCAGCCGGACTAGCGGGAGCCGTCCCTCCACAGATACGCAGTATTTT. The chain employs TRBV4-2 and TRBJ2-3; TRBD2 aligns across 13 bases. J was trimmed by 2 bases and V by 4 bases; bases with no gene match: 9. This CDR3 is 18 amino acids long. Germline V CDR1 and CDR2: LGHNA, YNFKEQ.

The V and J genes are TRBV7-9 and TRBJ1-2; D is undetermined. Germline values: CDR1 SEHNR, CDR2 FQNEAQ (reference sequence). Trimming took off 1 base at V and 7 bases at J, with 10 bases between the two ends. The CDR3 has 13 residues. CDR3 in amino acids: CASSLVVEGGYTF. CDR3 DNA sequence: TGTGCCAGCAGCTTAGTCGTAGAGGGTGGCTACACCTTC. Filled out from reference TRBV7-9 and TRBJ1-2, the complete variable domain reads DTGVSQNPRHKITKRGQNVTFRCDPISEHNRLYWYRQTLGQGPEFLTYFQNEAQLEKSRLLSDRFSAERPKGSFSTLEIQRTEQGDSAMYLCASSLVVEGGYTFGSGTRLTVV.

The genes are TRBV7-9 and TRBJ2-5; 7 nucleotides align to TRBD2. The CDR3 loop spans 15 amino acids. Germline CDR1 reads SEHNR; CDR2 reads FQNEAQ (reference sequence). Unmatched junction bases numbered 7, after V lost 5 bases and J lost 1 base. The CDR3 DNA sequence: TGTGCCAGCAGCCTGGGGGGGGACCCCCAAGAGACCCAGTACTTC. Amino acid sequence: CASSLGGDPQETQYF.

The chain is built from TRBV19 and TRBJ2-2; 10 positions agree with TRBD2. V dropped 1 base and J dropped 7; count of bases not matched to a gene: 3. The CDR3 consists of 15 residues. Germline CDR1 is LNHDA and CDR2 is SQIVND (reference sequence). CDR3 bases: TGTGCCAGTAGTATAGGGACTAGCGGAATCGGGGAGCTGTTTTTT. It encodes CASSIGTSGIGELFF.